The 11 T cell receptor beta chains reported below all come from one sample, sequenced in a study of T-cell reconstitution after alpha-beta-depleted transplantation in children. Preparation of the TCRbeta library was carried out with unique molecular identifiers. A single record per CDR3 protein comes from TCRdb applying MiXCR to the PCR reads. The table records more than 250,000 distinct CDR3 sequences, 9.9% of them present only once. The material sequenced was PBMCs from the stem cell graft donor, taken from the stem cell graft. These receptors all stem from a human donor who donated a stem cell graft to a child with SCID.

This clonotype was counted a few times. The chain employs TRBV4-1 and TRBJ1-1, with D hard to call. The CDR3 spans 14 residues. Trimming removed 0 bases at V and 0 bases at J, with 5 bases between. CDR1 is MGHRA, CDR2 YSYEKL, per germline. The CDR3 DNA is TGCGCCAGCAGCCAAGAAGGGATGAACACTGAAGCTTTCTTT. Encoded protein: CASSQEGMNTEAFF.

In its sample, this clonotype was seen many times. The chain uses TRBV5-1 and TRBJ2-7, with D perhaps matching TRBD1 (5 bases). V lost 1 base and J lost 6, with 14 bases in between. The germline gives CDR1 SGHRS, CDR2 YFSETQ. The CDR3 extends over 14 amino acids. The CDR3 protein is CASSLKGAEGEQYF. CDR3 sequence (DNA): TGCGCCAGCAGCTTGAAAGGGGCGGAAGGCGAGCAGTACTTC.

This clonotype appeared a few times. This chain links TRBV4-1 with TRBJ2-1; 15 bases match TRBD2. This CDR3 contains 18 residues. V shed 2 bases, J shed 8 bases, and the junction held 10 bases outside the gene matches. Germline V gives CDR1 MGHRA, CDR2 YSYEKL. The CDR3 protein is CASSQPGLAGGNRDEQFF. CDR3 sequence (DNA): TGCGCCAGCAGCCAACCGGGACTAGCGGGGGGTAACAGGGATGAGCAGTTCTTC.

This clonotype was seen more than once but under ten times. The V and J genes are TRBV20-1 and TRBJ2-7, with TRBD1 identical over 10 bases. From germline, CDR1 is DFQATT and CDR2 SNEGSKA (reference sequence). This CDR3 spans 14 amino acids. Trimming took 5 bases from V and 6 from J; bases not matched to a gene: 10. The CDR3, as DNA: TGCAGTGCTGAGGGGGGGACAGGGGCGGTCGAGCAGTACTTC. It specifies CSAEGGTGAVEQYF.

CDR3 residues: CASSQPVPPPGQKMNTEAFF. The CDR3 nucleotides read TGCGCCAGCAGCCAACCGGTTCCTCCACCGGGACAGAAGATGAACACTGAAGCTTTCTTT. The chain links TRBV4-1 to TRBJ1-1, with 7 bases aligning to TRBD1. J gave up 0 bases and V 2 bases, and 18 bases lay outside the gene matches. The length of the CDR3 is 20 residues. Germline loops: CDR1 MGHRA, CDR2 YSYEKL.

Only a few counts were recorded for this clonotype. This chain connects TRBV13 to TRBJ2-5, with unresolved D. This CDR3 region has 13 residues. The V and J ends lost 2 bases and 1 base respectively, with 5 bases between them. CDR1 and CDR2 (germline): PRHDT, FYEKMQ (reference sequence). CDR3 in DNA: TGTGCCAGCAGCTTAATTACCCAAGAGACCCAGTACTTC. Translated: CASSLITQETQYF.

This clonotype came up many times. This sequence joins TRBV5-1 and TRBJ2-6; D tentatively reads TRBD1 or TRBD2 (5 bases each). Germline V CDR1 and CDR2: SGHRS, YFSETQ. The CDR3 has 15 residues. Between the trimmed V and J ends, which lost 3 bases and 4 bases, there was a span of 11 bases. The CDR3 nucleotides read TGCGCCAGCAGCTCCACGGGGACCGGGGCCAACGTCCTGACTTTC. Its translation: CASSSTGTGANVLTF.

This clonotype was seen only a few times. The J gene is TRBJ1-3, the V gene TRBV3-1; no reliable D call. Deletions cut 8 bases from V and 0 bases from J, with 8 bases between. This CDR3 has 13 amino acids. Germline assignment: CDR1 LGHDT and CDR2 YNNKEL (reference sequence). The CDR3 protein is CASREGSGNTIYF. The CDR3 nucleotides read TGTGCCAGCCGGGAAGGCTCTGGAAACACCATATATTTT.

This chain connects TRBV5-5 to TRBJ1-1, with unresolved D. V dropped 0 bases and J dropped 2 bases, with 8 bases sitting between them. This CDR3 contains 14 residues. Germline values: CDR1 SGHKS, CDR2 YYEKEE (reference sequence). The CDR3 spells CASSLGPSNTEAFF. The CDR3 region has the DNA TGTGCCAGCAGCTTGGGACCATCAAACACTGAAGCTTTCTTT. The entire variable domain, with the rest obtained from reference TRBV5-5 and TRBJ1-1, is as follows: DAGVTQSPTHLIKTRGQQVTLRCSPISGHKSVSWYQQVLGQGPQFIFQYYEKEERGRGNFPDRFSARQFPNYSSELNVNALLLGDSALYLCASSLGPSNTEAFFGQGTRLTVV.

This rearrangement joins TRBV5-1 to TRBJ2-7, with D uncertain. CDR1 is SGHRS and CDR2 is YFSETQ in the germline V gene. This CDR3 contains 14 residues. V lost 1 base to trimming and J lost 0 bases, with 8 bases between them. The CDR3 loop reads CASSLSPASYEQYF. The CDR3, as DNA: TGCGCCAGCAGCTTGTCTCCAGCCTCCTACGAGCAGTACTTC.

This clonotype was counted only a few times. The chain links TRBV15 to TRBJ2-1, with 11 bases identical to TRBD1. V trimming: 1 base; J trimming: 6 bases; junction bases outside the gene matches: 2. Per the germline V gene, CDR1 is LNHNV and CDR2 is YYDKDF (reference sequence). The CDR3 consists of 15 residues. The CDR3 sequence is CATSRGGTGGNEQFF. In nucleotides, the CDR3 is TGTGCCACCAGCAGAGGAGGGACAGGGGGCAATGAGCAGTTCTTC.